Below, 4 T cell receptor beta chains from the same sample are listed, as sequenced in a study of blood T cells in healthy people across ages. The authors ran a second PCR of about 6 to 11 cycles using a sample-barcoded 5' primer and a J-beta primer mix. A single record per CDR3 protein comes from TCRdb applying MiXCR to the 5' RACE reads. The data hold about 1.7 million distinct CDR3 sequences, with 28% observed a single time. Source material: blood. These receptors were taken from a young woman in good health.

This clonotype was seen a few times. CDR3 sequence reads: CASSRQSGTGETQYF. The CDR3 nucleotides are TGCGCCAGCAGCCGACAAAGCGGGACCGGAGAGACCCAGTACTTC. J is TRBJ2-5 and V is TRBV4-1, with 7 bases that match TRBD2. The CDR3 covers 15 residues. CDR1 is MGHRA, CDR2 YSYEKL, per germline. V lost 4 bases to trimming and J lost 4 bases; unmatched junction nucleotides: 9.

The chain recombines TRBV5-1 with TRBJ2-7; 9 positions match TRBD1. This CDR3 has 16 amino acids. With V trimmed by 4 bases and J by 7 bases, 15 bases remained unmatched. Germline CDR1 and CDR2: SGHRS and YFSETQ. The CDR3 loop is CASSISPGTGLREQYF. The CDR3 nucleotides read TGCGCCAGCAGCATCTCGCCGGGGACAGGGCTTCGGGAGCAGTACTTC.

The chain combines TRBV29-1 with TRBJ2-1; 9 bases line up with TRBD1. J gave up 6 bases and V 0 bases, and 9 bases lay outside the gene matches. Germline V gene lookup returns CDR1 SQVTM and CDR2 ANQGSEA. The CDR3 loop spans 16 amino acids. The CDR3 is CSVEDPGTGSGNEQFF. CDR3 nucleotides: TGCAGCGTTGAAGATCCTGGGACAGGGTCTGGCAATGAGCAGTTCTTC.

There are a few counts of this clonotype. This sequence joins TRBV2 and TRBJ2-1, with 12 bases matching TRBD1. Germline CDR1 is SNHLY and CDR2 is FYNNEI. The length of the CDR3 is 15 residues. The trim removed 8 bases at V and 4 bases at J, leaving 6 bases unmatched. The CDR3 here is CASFGDRGLYNEQFF. The CDR3 region has the DNA TGTGCCAGCTTTGGGGACAGGGGGCTGTACAATGAGCAGTTCTTC.